Shown below are 7 T cell receptor beta chains from a single sample sequenced in a study of blood T cells in healthy people across ages. Together with a sample-barcoded 5' primer, a J-beta primer mix was included in a second PCR lasting about 7 to 11 cycles. TCRdb ran MiXCR on the 5' RACE reads and lists one entry per CDR3 protein. Of roughly 1,800,000 distinct CDR3 sequences listed, 40% to 55% are singletons. The sequenced material came from blood. The receptors stem from a middle-aged woman in good health.

A few counts support this clonotype. The chain couples TRBV7-9 to TRBJ2-7; 7 bases agree with TRBD1. The germline V gene has CDR1 SEHNR and CDR2 FQNEAQ (reference sequence). The CDR3 length is 14 residues. V was clipped by 7 bases and J by 0 bases; unmatched bases: 6. The CDR3 protein is CASTSSGGSYEQYF. In nucleotides, the CDR3 is TGTGCCAGCACGTCGTCAGGGGGCTCCTACGAGCAGTACTTC.

The chain uses TRBV7-3 and TRBJ2-5; 9 positions match TRBD2. The CDR3 has 16 residues. V trimming: 1 base; J trimming: 2 bases; junction bases outside the gene matches: 5. Germline CDR1 SGHTA, CDR2 FQGTGA. The CDR3: CASSLSGGASQETQYF. The CDR3 nucleotides are TGTGCCAGCAGCTTAAGCGGGGGGGCCTCTCAAGAGACCCAGTACTTC.

The chain's CDR3 is CSVMGTGNEKLFF. DNA of the CDR3: TGCAGCGTTATGGGGACTGGTAATGAAAAACTGTTTTTT. The rearrangement uses TRBV29-1 and TRBJ1-4; D might be TRBD1 (5 bases). Germline CDR1 and CDR2: SQVTM and ANQGSEA. V gave up 5 bases and J gave up 4 bases, with 11 bases separating them. CDR3 length: 13 amino acids.

The V call is TRBV5-1, the J call TRBJ2-7; perhaps TRBD2 as D (5 bases). This CDR3 has 13 residues. The germline V gene encodes CDR1 SGHRS and CDR2 YFSETQ. Between the trimmed V and J ends, which lost 0 bases and 4 bases, there was a span of 8 bases. The CDR3 coding sequence is TGCGCCAGCAGCTTGGAAGAGGGTTACGAGCAGTACTTC. Amino acid sequence: CASSLEEGYEQYF.

This chain links TRBV27 with TRBJ1-2; 7 nucleotides agree with TRBD1. This CDR3 contains 14 residues. V lost 3 bases to trimming and J lost 1 base; unmatched junction nucleotides: 2. Germline CDR1 and CDR2: MNHEY and SMNVEV (reference sequence). The CDR3 DNA reads as TGTGCCAGCAGTTTCGCAGGGGGTAACTATGGCTACACCTTC. It codes for CASSFAGGNYGYTF.

The chain joins TRBV6-2 or TRBV6-3 to TRBJ2-7, with 8 bases aligning to TRBD1. Trimming at V came to 6 bases and at J to 2 bases, leaving 24 bases not matched to a gene. Germline loops: CDR1 MNHEY, CDR2 SVGEGT. The CDR3 runs 20 residues. The CDR3 DNA follows: TGTGCCAGCAGCGACCCAAAACCACTGAAGACCGACAGGGGAACCTACGAGCAGTACTTC. Translating it yields CASSDPKPLKTDRGTYEQYF.

V is TRBV20-1 and J is TRBJ2-1, with a weak D call TRBD2 (5 bases). CDR3 length: 14 amino acids. Deletions cut 3 bases from V and 4 bases from J, with 13 bases between. Germline CDR1 and CDR2: DFQATT and SNEGSKA (reference sequence). The CDR3 DNA follows: TGCAGTGCTAGTTTAAGGGAGATGTACAATGAGCAGTTCTTC. Translated: CSASLREMYNEQFF.